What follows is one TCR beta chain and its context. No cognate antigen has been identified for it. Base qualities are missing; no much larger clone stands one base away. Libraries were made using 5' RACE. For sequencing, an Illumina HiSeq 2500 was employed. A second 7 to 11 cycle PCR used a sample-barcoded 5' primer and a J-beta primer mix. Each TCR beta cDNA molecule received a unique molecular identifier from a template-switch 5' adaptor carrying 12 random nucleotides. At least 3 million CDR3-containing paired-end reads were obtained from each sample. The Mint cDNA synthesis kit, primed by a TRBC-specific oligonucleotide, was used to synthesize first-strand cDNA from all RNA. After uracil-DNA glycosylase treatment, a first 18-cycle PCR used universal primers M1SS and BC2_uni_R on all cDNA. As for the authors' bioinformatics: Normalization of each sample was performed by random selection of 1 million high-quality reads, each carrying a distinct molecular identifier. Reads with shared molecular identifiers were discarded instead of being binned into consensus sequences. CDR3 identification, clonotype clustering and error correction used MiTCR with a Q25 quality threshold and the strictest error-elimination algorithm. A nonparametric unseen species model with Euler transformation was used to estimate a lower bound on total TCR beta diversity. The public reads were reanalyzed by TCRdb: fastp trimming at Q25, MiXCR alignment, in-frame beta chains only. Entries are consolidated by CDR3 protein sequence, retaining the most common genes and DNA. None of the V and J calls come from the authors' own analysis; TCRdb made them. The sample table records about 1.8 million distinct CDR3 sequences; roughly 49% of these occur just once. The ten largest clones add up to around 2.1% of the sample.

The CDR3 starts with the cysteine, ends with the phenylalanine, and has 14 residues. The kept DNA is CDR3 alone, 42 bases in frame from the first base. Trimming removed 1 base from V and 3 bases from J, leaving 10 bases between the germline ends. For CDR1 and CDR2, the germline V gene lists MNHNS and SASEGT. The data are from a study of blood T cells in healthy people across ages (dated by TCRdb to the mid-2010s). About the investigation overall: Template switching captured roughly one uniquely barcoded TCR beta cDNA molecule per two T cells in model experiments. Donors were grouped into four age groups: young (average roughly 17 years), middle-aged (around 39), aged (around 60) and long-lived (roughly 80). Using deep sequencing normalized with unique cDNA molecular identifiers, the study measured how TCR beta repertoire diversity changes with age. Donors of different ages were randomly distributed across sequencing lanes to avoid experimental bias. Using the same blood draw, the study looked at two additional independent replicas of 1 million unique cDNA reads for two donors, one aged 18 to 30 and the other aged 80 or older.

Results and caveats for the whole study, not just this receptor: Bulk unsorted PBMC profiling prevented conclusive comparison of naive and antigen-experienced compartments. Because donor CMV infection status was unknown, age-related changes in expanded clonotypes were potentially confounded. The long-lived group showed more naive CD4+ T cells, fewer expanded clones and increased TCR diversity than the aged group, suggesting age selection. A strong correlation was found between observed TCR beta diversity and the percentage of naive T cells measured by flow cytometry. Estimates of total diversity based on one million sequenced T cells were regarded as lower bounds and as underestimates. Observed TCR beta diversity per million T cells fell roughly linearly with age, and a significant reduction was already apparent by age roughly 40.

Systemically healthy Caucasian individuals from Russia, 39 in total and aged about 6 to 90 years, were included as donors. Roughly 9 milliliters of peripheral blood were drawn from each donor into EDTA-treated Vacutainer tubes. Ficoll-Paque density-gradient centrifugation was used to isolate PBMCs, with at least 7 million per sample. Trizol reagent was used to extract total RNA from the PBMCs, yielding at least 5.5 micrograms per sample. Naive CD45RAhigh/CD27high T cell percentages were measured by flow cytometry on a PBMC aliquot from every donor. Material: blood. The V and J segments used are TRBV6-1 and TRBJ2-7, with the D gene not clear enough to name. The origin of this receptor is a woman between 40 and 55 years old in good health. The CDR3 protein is CASSEDPEFYEQYF. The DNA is TGTGCCAGCAGTGAAGACCCGGAGTTCTACGAGCAGTACTTC.